The next 31 T cell receptor beta chains were all read from a single sample in a study of vaccination and CD4 T cells after COVID-19. The antigens of these receptors remain unknown. Treatment denoted: approximately nine-day PBMC culture with coronavirus spike peptide pools or control peptides (ViraFEST assay). With the Oncomine TCR Beta short-read assay, DNA from cultured CD4+ T cells was sequenced. TCRdb analysed the PCR reads with MiXCR anew, one entry per CDR3 protein. The repertoire has roughly 12,000 distinct CDR3 sequences, 53% of them found once; the top ten carry 10% to 15%. The material sequenced was CD4+ T cells from blood, cultured in vitro. All receptors come from a human donor who had recovered from COVID-19.

The chain couples TRBV11-3 to TRBJ2-7; D is perhaps TRBD2 (6 bases). V lost 5 bases, J lost 1 base, and 12 bases lay in between. CDR3 size: 14 residues. CDR1 and CDR2 (germline): SGHNT, YENEEA. The CDR3 region has the DNA TGTGCCAGCAGCCCCGGGAGAGGATCCTACGAGCAGTACTTC. Encoded protein: CASSPGRGSYEQYF.

The chain joins TRBV6-2 or TRBV6-3 to TRBJ1-5; D is undetermined. CDR1 is MNHEY, CDR2 SVGEGT, per germline. Trimming pared 0 bases from V and 0 bases from J, leaving 6 bases between. CDR3 length: 15 amino acids. The CDR3 sequence is CASSYSYASNQPQHF. DNA for the CDR3: TGTGCCAGCAGTTACTCATACGCTAGCAATCAGCCCCAGCATTTT.

The table lists this clonotype with a few counts. The rearrangement links TRBV11-2 to TRBJ1-5, with D possibly TRBD1 on 5 matching bases. CDR3 size: 14 residues. Germline V CDR1 and CDR2: SGHAT, FQNNGV. The V and J ends lost 5 bases and 5 bases respectively, with 13 bases between them. In DNA form, the CDR3 reads TGTGCCAGCAGCCCCTGGGGGGAGCATCAGCCCCAGCATTTT. Protein: CASSPWGEHQPQHF.

The sample holds a few counts of this clonotype. This chain uses TRBV7-2 with TRBJ2-3; D not certain. Germline V gives CDR1 SGHTA, CDR2 FQGNSA. Trimming removed 1 base from V and 6 bases from J, with 5 bases in between. This CDR3 has 12 amino acids. The CDR3: CASSLVPDTQYF. Written as DNA, the CDR3 is TGTGCCAGCAGCTTAGTCCCGGATACGCAGTATTTT.

The chain carries TRBV2 and TRBJ1-5; 9 nucleotides agree with TRBD1. Trimming cost V 2 bases and J 2 bases; bases outside gene matches: 1. The CDR3 has 15 amino acids. Germline values: CDR1 SNHLY, CDR2 FYNNEI. CDR3 bases: TGTGCCAGCAGTGAAAACAGGGGGCGCAATCAGCCCCAGCATTTT. As protein: CASSENRGRNQPQHF.

The rearrangement links TRBV20-1 to TRBJ2-3; the match to TRBD2 covers 12 bases. Trimming at V came to 5 bases and at J to 1 base, leaving 19 bases not matched to a gene. The CDR3 has 20 amino acids. Germline CDR1 is DFQATT and CDR2 is SNEGSKA (reference sequence). The DNA of the CDR3 is TGCAGTGCTCAGGCGACTAGCGGGAGTGTAGGTTTGGGGCGCACAGATACGCAGTATTTT. Encoded protein: CSAQATSGSVGLGRTDTQYF.

This chain links TRBV27 with TRBJ1-5; D is perhaps TRBD1 (5 bases). The germline gives CDR1 MNHEY, CDR2 SMNVEV (reference sequence). V was pared by 5 bases and J by 3 bases, with 17 bases between. This CDR3 comprises 16 residues. The CDR3 sequence is CASSPRVQVNNQPQHF. The CDR3 nucleotides read TGTGCCAGCAGTCCTCGGGTACAGGTGAACAATCAGCCCCAGCATTTT.

This chain connects TRBV20-1 to TRBJ2-5; 12 nucleotides match TRBD2. There are 19 residues in the CDR3. The V segment lost 1 base and the J segment 4 bases; nucleotides outside the gene matches: 16. Germline CDR1 DFQATT, CDR2 SNEGSKA (reference sequence). CDR3 nucleotide sequence: TGCAGTGCTAGAGTTTCGAGGCTAGCGGGAGGGCTGGGGGGAGAGACCCAGTACTTC. Translated: CSARVSRLAGGLGGETQYF.

The gene calls are TRBV11-2 and TRBJ1-6; 8 bases agree with TRBD1. The CDR3 is made up of 14 amino acids. From germline, CDR1 is SGHAT and CDR2 FQNNGV. The ends lost 5 bases at V and 10 bases at J; junction bases unmatched: 7. DNA of the CDR3: TGTGCCAGCAGCCAAGGATCAGGGGGCTCACCCCTCCACTTT. This sequence encodes CASSQGSGGSPLHF.

This clonotype was counted only a few times. The chain recombines TRBV30 with TRBJ2-3; D perhaps matches TRBD2 (5 bases). Germline CDR1 is GTSNPN and CDR2 is SVGIG (reference sequence). V lost 0 bases to trimming and J lost 0 bases, with 10 bases between them. The CDR3 covers 15 residues. The CDR3 here is CAWSVKGASTDTQYF. The CDR3 DNA reads TGTGCCTGGAGTGTAAAGGGAGCTAGCACAGATACGCAGTATTTT. The full variable domain, its missing parts supplied by reference TRBV30 and TRBJ2-3, is SQTIHQWPATLVQPVGSPLSLECTVEGTSNPNLYWYRQAAGRGLQLLFYSVGIGQISSEVPQNLSASRPQDRQFILSSKKLLLSDSGFYLCAWSVKGASTDTQYFGPGTRLTVL.

The CDR3 loop reads CASTGDYGYTF. In nucleotides, the CDR3 is TGTGCCAGTACAGGGGACTATGGCTACACCTTC. The chain has TRBV19 and TRBJ1-2; a weak D match, TRBD1 (6 bases). The ends were cut back, 7 bases at V and 3 bases at J, with 6 bases in the middle. There are 11 residues in the CDR3. The germline gives CDR1 LNHDA, CDR2 SQIVND (reference sequence).

The CDR3: CSARRQGGSTDTQYF. CDR3 DNA sequence: TGCAGTGCTAGACGACAGGGGGGAAGCACAGATACGCAGTATTTT. This chain connects TRBV20-1 to TRBJ2-3; the match to TRBD1 covers 9 bases. Germline CDR1 is DFQATT and CDR2 is SNEGSKA (reference sequence). The CDR3 totals 15 residues. The V and J ends lost 2 bases and 0 bases, in that order; junction bases with no gene match: 3.

The chain links TRBV2 to TRBJ1-5; 8 bases fit TRBD1. V trimming: 4 bases; J trimming: 7 bases; junction bases outside the gene matches: 6. The CDR3 runs 14 residues. From germline, CDR1 is SNHLY and CDR2 FYNNEI. CDR3 region: CASSGTGQVQPQHF. The CDR3 bases are TGTGCCAGCAGTGGGACAGGGCAGGTCCAGCCCCAGCATTTT.

This clonotype was counted only a few times. The DNA for the CDR3 is TGCAGTGCTAGGTCCCCCGGGGTTTGGACAGGGGTGCAGAGCACCGGGGAGCTGTTTTTT. This gives the protein CSARSPGVWTGVQSTGELFF. The chain joins TRBV20-1 to TRBJ2-2; TRBD1 agrees at 9 bases. The CDR3 spans 20 residues. The germline CDR1 and CDR2 sequences are DFQATT and SNEGSKA (reference sequence). With 3 bases clipped from V and 4 bases from J, the junction kept 21 bases outside the gene matches.

The chain joins TRBV15 to TRBJ1-5, with a possible D match to TRBD1 (5 bases). With 0 bases removed from V and 3 bases from J, the gap between germline ends came to 9 bases. The CDR3 runs 15 residues. Germline V gene sequence: CDR1 LNHNV, CDR2 YYDKDF (reference sequence). Here the CDR3 reads CATSREGRHNQPQHF. As DNA, the CDR3 is TGTGCCACCAGCAGAGAGGGACGGCACAATCAGCCCCAGCATTTT.

The chain employs TRBV2 and TRBJ2-7; D may be TRBD2 (6 bases). Per the germline V gene, CDR1 is SNHLY and CDR2 is FYNNEI. Trimming removed 7 bases at V and 4 bases at J, with 17 bases between. This CDR3 spans 14 amino acids. The CDR3 region has the DNA TGTGCCAGCAACCCCCCTGGAGGGTTATACGAGCAGTACTTC. As protein: CASNPPGGLYEQYF.

The count of this clonotype is one. The CDR3 bases are TGTGCCAGCAGTGAAGCGGGAGACACCGGGGAGCTGTTTTTT. Amino acid sequence: CASSEAGDTGELFF. V usage is TRBV6-1 and J usage is TRBJ2-2; possibly TRBD2 for D (5 bases). Germline CDR1 is MNHNS and CDR2 is SASEGT. The CDR3 is made up of 14 amino acids. Trimming removed 0 bases at V and 3 bases at J, with 5 bases between.

This clonotype is large within its sample. This chain links TRBV19 with TRBJ2-2, with a weak D call TRBD2 (5 bases). The V gene lost 7 bases and the J gene lost 4 bases, with 13 bases spanning the gap. There are 14 residues in the CDR3. The V gene's germline CDR1 is LNHDA and CDR2 SQIVND (reference sequence). CDR3 coding DNA: TGTGCCAGTACCACTAGTAGCGCCACCGGGGAGCTGTTTTTT. Encoded protein: CASTTSSATGELFF. Using reference TRBV19 and TRBJ2-2 for the parts outside the CDR3, the full variable domain is DGGITQSPKYLFRKEGQNVTLSCEQNLNHDAMYWYRQDPGQGLRLIYYSQIVNDFQKGDIAEGYSVSREKKESFPLTVTSAQKNPTAFYLCASTTSSATGELFFGEGSRLTVL.

The rearrangement links TRBV1 to TRBJ1-2; the D call of TRBD1 is as the table states it, not checked on the DNA. TRBV1 is listed as a pseudogene. The CDR3 is made up of 18 amino acids. DNA for the CDR3: TGCACCAGCAGCCATTCTGAAACGGGGACAGGGGGACCCTATGGCTACACCTTC. Translated, it gives CTSSHSETGTGGPYGYTF.

The chain couples TRBV4-2 to TRBJ2-5; the match to TRBD2 covers 11 bases. V shed 4 bases, J shed 2 bases, and the junction held 3 bases outside the gene matches. From germline, CDR1 is LGHNA and CDR2 YNFKEQ. CDR3 length: 15 residues. Here the CDR3 reads CASSLGTSGQETQYF. For the CDR3, the DNA is TGTGCCAGCAGCCTTGGGACTAGCGGACAAGAGACCCAGTACTTC.

The chain employs TRBV7-2 and TRBJ2-7, with a possible D match to TRBD2 (5 bases). Germline-derived CDR1 and CDR2 are SGHTA and FQGNSA. The ends were cut back, 3 bases at V and 0 bases at J, with 30 bases in the middle. This CDR3 contains 21 residues. The CDR3 reads CASSLASGGPLLVGSSYEQYF. CDR3 nucleotides: TGTGCCAGCAGCTTGGCCAGTGGAGGACCATTGCTCGTGGGGAGCTCCTACGAGCAGTACTTC. The full variable domain, completed using reference TRBV7-2 and TRBJ2-7, is GAGVSQSPSNKVTEKGKDVELRCDPISGHTALYWYRQSLGQGLEFLIYFQGNSAPDKSGLPSDRFSAERTGGSVSTLTIQRTQQEDSAVYLCASSLASGGPLLVGSSYEQYFGPGTRLTVT.

The chain carries TRBV5-4 and TRBJ1-5, with D possibly matching TRBD1 (6 bases). Looked up from germline, CDR1 is SGHNT and CDR2 is YYREEE (reference sequence). CDR3 length: 13 residues. With 4 bases removed from V and 3 bases from J, the gap between germline ends came to 8 bases. The CDR3 DNA follows: TGTGCCAGCAGCCGGGACAACAATCAGCCCCAGCATTTT. This codes for CASSRDNNQPQHF. Full variable domain (rest looked up from reference TRBV5-4 and TRBJ1-5): ETGVTQSPTHLIKTRGQQVTLRCSSQSGHNTVSWYQQALGQGPQFIFQYYREEENGRGNFPPRFSGLQFPNYSSELNVNALELDDSALYLCASSRDNNQPQHFGDGTRLSIL.

The chain is built from TRBV7-9 and TRBJ1-1, with TRBD1 as a possible D gene (5 bases). The CDR3 spans 13 residues. Trimming took off 8 bases at V and 2 bases at J, with 12 bases between the two ends. Germline V gene lookup returns CDR1 SEHNR and CDR2 FQNEAQ (reference sequence). The CDR3 here is CASVGQGNTEAFF. The CDR3 nucleotides are TGTGCCAGCGTCGGGCAGGGAAACACTGAAGCTTTCTTT.

The chain couples TRBV6-5 to TRBJ1-1; D is possibly TRBD1 (5 bases). The V end lost 4 bases, the J end lost 1 base, and 10 bases lay between the germline ends. Germline CDR1 is MNHEY and CDR2 is SVGAGI. CDR3 size: 14 residues. As DNA, the CDR3 is TGTGCCAGCAGTTCCCACAGGACGAACACTGAAGCTTTCTTT. Translation gives CASSSHRTNTEAFF.

J is TRBJ1-6 and V is TRBV20-1; D is unresolved. V dropped 5 bases and J dropped 3 bases, with 14 bases sitting between them. Germline assignment: CDR1 DFQATT and CDR2 SNEGSKA (reference sequence). The CDR3 runs to 15 residues. This CDR3 is CSAGGGDVYNSPLHF. The DNA for the CDR3 is TGCAGTGCTGGCGGAGGCGACGTCTATAATTCACCCCTCCACTTT.

For this clonotype: One end of the junction fails to match germline, which may point to a read error. The rearrangement uses TRBV7-2 and TRBJ2-5; TRBD2 matches 14 bases. Germline V lookup: CDR1 SGHTA, CDR2 FQGNSA. The CDR3 is 18 residues long. The CDR3 DNA sequence: TGTGTCAGCAGCCCTCGACTAGCGGGAGGGCCTGGCCAAGAGACCCAGTACTTC. Protein: CVSSPRLAGGPGQETQYF.

This chain joins TRBV19 and TRBJ2-7; the D call may be TRBD1 or TRBD2 (5 bases each). This CDR3 region has 15 residues. Per germline, CDR1 LNHDA and CDR2 SQIVND (reference sequence). V was clipped by 8 bases and J by 4 bases, with 21 bases between them. CDR3: CASSVRDHPRYEQYF. The DNA for the CDR3 is TGTGCCAGTTCTGTCAGGGACCATCCGCGTTACGAGCAGTACTTC.

The chain employs TRBV20-1 and TRBJ2-5; TRBD1 matches 8 bases. J lost 5 bases, V lost 5 bases, and 13 bases had no gene match. The CDR3 covers 15 residues. The germline gives CDR1 DFQATT, CDR2 SNEGSKA (reference sequence). The chain's CDR3 is CSAGQGDRSAETQYF. In nucleotides, the CDR3 is TGCAGTGCTGGACAGGGAGATCGGTCGGCGGAGACCCAGTACTTC.

This clonotype was counted only a few times. V usage is TRBV20-1 and J usage is TRBJ2-7; 7 bases are shared with TRBD1. V trimming: 1 base; J trimming: 2 bases; junction bases outside the gene matches: 11. Germline V gene sequence: CDR1 DFQATT, CDR2 SNEGSKA (reference sequence). The CDR3 has 16 amino acids. The CDR3 bases are TGCAGTGCTAGAGTTCCTCGGACAGGTCTAACCTACGAGCAGTACTTC. Its translation is CSARVPRTGLTYEQYF.

This clonotype was counted between two and nine times. The chain uses TRBV27 and TRBJ2-5; D unclear. The CDR3 length is 14 residues. The germline CDR1 and CDR2 sequences are MNHEY and SMNVEV (reference sequence). The germline V and J ends were trimmed by 4 bases and 4 bases, with 13 bases remaining between them. This CDR3 reads CASSSQTSRETQYF. CDR3 sequence (DNA): TGTGCCAGCAGTTCGCAGACCTCCAGAGAGACCCAGTACTTC.

The rearrangement links TRBV2 to TRBJ2-7; 9 bases map to TRBD1. Per the germline V gene, CDR1 is SNHLY and CDR2 is FYNNEI. The CDR3 spans 14 residues. V was clipped by 7 bases and J by 5 bases; unmatched bases: 9. CDR3 region: CASILTGGIHEQYF. As DNA, the CDR3 is TGTGCCAGCATTCTGACAGGGGGTATCCACGAGCAGTACTTC.